The clone carrying this T cell receptor beta chain came up a few times. Antigen specificity is unknown. The data were obtained in a study of beta chain features in type 1 diabetes. The CDR3 covers 16 residues. Per the germline V gene, CDR1 is MNHEY and CDR2 is SVGAGI. V dropped 4 bases and J dropped 4 bases, with 17 bases sitting between them. cDNA synthesis used the whole RNA isolate, giving expressed TCRB sequences. TCRdb's table, derived via immunoSEQ multiplex PCR, lists solely in-frame clones and lacks some. The sample lists some 360,000 clones, roughly 9.8% occurring once. The study's findings and limits: Moderately but significantly shorter TCRB CDR3s were found in Type 1 diabetes patients in all four CD4+ subsets. Comparison showed that naive, central memory and Treg TCRB repertoires appeared more similar among patients than among healthy donors.

Sequencing used central memory CD4+ T cells from blood. This receptor was taken from a man aged 25-45 years with type 1 diabetes. V gene TRBV6-5 combines with J gene TRBJ2-1, with a tentative D call TRBD2 (6 bases). The CDR3 loop reads CASSSGLLNVYNEQFF. DNA of the CDR3: TGTGCCAGCAGTTCGGGACTCCTCAACGTTTACAATGAGCAGTTCTTC.